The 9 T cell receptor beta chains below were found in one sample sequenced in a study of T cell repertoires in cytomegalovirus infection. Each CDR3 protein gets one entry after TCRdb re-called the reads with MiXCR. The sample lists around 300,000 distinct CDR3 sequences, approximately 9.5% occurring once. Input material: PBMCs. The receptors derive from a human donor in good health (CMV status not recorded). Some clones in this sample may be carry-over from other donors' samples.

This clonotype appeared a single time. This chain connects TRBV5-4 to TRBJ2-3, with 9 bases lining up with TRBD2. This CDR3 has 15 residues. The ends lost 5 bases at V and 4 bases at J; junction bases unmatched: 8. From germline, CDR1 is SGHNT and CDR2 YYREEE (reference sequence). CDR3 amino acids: CASSSGTSFADTQYF. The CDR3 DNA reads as TGTGCCAGCAGTTCCGGGACTAGCTTCGCAGATACGCAGTATTTT.

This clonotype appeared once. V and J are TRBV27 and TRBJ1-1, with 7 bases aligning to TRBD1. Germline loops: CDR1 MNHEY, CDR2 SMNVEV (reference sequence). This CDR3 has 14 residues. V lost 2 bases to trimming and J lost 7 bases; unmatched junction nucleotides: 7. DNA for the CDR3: TGTGCCAGCAGTTTAAAGGCAGGGGGTCTTGAAGCTTTCTTT. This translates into CASSLKAGGLEAFF.

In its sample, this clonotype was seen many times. The CDR3 reads CASSSGPPRDTQYF. The DNA for the CDR3 is TGTGCCAGCAGCTCCGGCCCACCAAGGGATACGCAGTATTTT. This chain uses TRBV7-3 with TRBJ2-3, with D hard to call. CDR3 length equals 14 residues. Per germline, CDR1 SGHTA and CDR2 FQGTGA. With 4 bases removed from V and 6 bases from J, the gap between germline ends came to 14 bases.

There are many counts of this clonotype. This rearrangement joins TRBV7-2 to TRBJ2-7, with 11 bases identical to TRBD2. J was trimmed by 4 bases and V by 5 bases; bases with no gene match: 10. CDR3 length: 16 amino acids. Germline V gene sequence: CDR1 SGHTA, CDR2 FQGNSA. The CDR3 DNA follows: TGTGCCAGCAGCCTTAGCGGGAGGGGGGGTGGTTACGAGCAGTACTTC. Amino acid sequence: CASSLSGRGGGYEQYF.

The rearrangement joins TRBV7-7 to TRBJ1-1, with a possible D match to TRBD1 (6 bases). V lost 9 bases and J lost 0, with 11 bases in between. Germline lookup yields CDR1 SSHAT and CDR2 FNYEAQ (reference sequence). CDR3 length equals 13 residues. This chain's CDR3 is CASSDRLNTEAFF. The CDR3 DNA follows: TGTGCCAGTTCAGACAGGTTGAACACTGAAGCTTTCTTT.

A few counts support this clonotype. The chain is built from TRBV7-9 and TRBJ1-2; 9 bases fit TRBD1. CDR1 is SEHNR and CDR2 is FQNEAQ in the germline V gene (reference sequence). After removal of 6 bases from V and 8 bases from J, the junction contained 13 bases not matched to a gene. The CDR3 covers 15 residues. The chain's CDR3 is CASSPPGQGIGGYTF. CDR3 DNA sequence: TGTGCCAGCAGTCCGCCGGGACAGGGAATAGGCGGCTACACCTTC.

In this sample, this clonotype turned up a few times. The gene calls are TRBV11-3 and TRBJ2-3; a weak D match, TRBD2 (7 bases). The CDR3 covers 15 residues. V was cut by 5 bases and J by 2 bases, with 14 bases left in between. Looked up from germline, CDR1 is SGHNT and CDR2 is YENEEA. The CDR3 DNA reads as TGTGCCAGCAGCGGAGGGGGGGGGCCCACAGATACGCAGTATTTT. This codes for CASSGGGGPTDTQYF.

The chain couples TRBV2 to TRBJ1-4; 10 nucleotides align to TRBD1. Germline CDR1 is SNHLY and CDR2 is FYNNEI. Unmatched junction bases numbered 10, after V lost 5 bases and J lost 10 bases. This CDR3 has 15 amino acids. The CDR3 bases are TGTGCCAGCAGTAACACCGGGACAGGGGTCGGAAAACTGTTTTTT. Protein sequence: CASSNTGTGVGKLFF.

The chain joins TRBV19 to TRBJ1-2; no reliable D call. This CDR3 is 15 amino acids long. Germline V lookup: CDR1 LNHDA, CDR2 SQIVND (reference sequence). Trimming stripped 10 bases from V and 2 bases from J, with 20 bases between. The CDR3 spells CATLYPRTTNYGYTF. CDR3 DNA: TGTGCCACCTTATACCCGCGGACCACGAACTATGGCTACACCTTC. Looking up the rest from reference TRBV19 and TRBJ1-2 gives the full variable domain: DGGITQSPKYLFRKEGQNVTLSCEQNLNHDAMYWYRQDPGQGLRLIYYSQIVNDFQKGDIAEGYSVSREKKESFPLTVTSAQKNPTAFYLCATLYPRTTNYGYTFGSGTRLTVV.